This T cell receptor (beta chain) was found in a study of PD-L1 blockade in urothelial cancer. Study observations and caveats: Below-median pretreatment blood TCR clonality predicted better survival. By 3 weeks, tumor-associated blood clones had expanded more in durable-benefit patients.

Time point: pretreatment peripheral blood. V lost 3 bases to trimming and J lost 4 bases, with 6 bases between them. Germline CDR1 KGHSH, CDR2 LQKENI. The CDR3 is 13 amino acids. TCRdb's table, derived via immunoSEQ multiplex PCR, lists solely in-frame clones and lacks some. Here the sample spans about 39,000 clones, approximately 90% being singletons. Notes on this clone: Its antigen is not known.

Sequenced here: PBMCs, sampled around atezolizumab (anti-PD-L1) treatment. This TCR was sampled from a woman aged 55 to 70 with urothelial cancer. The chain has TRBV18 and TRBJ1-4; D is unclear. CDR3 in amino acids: CASSPRNNEKLFF. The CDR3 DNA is TGTGCCAGCTCACCGAGGAATAATGAAAAACTGTTTTTT.